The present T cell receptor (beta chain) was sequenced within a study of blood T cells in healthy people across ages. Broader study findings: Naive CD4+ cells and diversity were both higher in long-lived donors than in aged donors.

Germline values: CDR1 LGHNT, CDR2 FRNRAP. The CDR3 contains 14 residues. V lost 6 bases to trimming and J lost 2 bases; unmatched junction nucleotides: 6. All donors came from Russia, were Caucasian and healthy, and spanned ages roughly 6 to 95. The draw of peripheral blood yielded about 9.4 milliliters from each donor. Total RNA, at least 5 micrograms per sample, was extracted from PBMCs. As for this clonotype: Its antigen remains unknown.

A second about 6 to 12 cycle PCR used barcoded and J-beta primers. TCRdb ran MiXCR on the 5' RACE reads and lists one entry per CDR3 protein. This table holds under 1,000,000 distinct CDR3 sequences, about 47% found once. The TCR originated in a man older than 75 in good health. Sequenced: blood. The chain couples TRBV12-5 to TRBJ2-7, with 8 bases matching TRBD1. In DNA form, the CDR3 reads TGTGCTAGTGGCCTCGAACAGGGGGCCTACGAGCAGTACTTC. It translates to CASGLEQGAYEQYF.